This T cell receptor (beta chain) was retrieved from a study of blood T cells in healthy people across ages. Notes on the study in general: TCR beta diversity per million T cells fell roughly linearly with age. The study found more naive CD4+ cells and higher diversity in long-lived than aged donors.

Regarding this clonotype: Its specificity is not known.

The authors ran a second PCR of 7 to 11 cycles using a sample-barcoded 5' primer and a J-beta primer mix. In TCRdb, the 5' RACE reads were re-called with MiXCR into one record per CDR3 protein. The sample consists of roughly 1,300,000 distinct CDR3 sequences, approximately 59% of them appearing once. This receptor was identified in a man younger than 30 in good health. Sequences were obtained from blood.

For the CDR3, the DNA is TGTGCCAGCAGCTCCGTCCGGGGAGAGGGTGGCTACACCTTC. Its protein product is CASSSVRGEGGYTF. The J gene is TRBJ1-2, the V gene TRBV9, with D unresolved. In germline, CDR1 is SGDLS, CDR2 YYNGEE. Between the trimmed V and J ends, which lost 4 bases and 7 bases, there was a span of 17 bases. The CDR3 has 14 amino acids.